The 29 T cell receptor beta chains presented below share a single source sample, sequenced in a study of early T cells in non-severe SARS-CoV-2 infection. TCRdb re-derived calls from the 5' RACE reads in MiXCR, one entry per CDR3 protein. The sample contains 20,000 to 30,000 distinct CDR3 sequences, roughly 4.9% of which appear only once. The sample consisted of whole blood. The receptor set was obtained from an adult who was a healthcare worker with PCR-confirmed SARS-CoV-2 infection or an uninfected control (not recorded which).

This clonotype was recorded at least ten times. In DNA form, the CDR3 reads TGTGCCAGCAGCTCCCTGGTGGGGGTCCAAGAGACCCAGTACTTC. It yields the protein CASSSLVGVQETQYF. V gene TRBV7-8 combines with J gene TRBJ2-5; TRBD1 or TRBD2 may be the D gene (5 bases each). Germline assignment: CDR1 SGHVS and CDR2 FQNEAQ. With 4 bases removed from V and 1 base from J, the gap between germline ends came to 13 bases. The CDR3 contains 15 residues.

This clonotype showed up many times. The CDR3 sequence is CSASLSQGSSKGEQYF. The CDR3 nucleotides read TGCAGTGCTAGCCTCTCCCAGGGATCCTCCAAGGGCGAGCAGTACTTC. V gene TRBV20-1 combines with J gene TRBJ2-7, with D tentatively TRBD1 (5 bases). Germline CDR1 is DFQATT and CDR2 is SNEGSKA (reference sequence). V dropped 3 bases and J dropped 6 bases, with 24 bases sitting between them. The CDR3 runs 16 residues.

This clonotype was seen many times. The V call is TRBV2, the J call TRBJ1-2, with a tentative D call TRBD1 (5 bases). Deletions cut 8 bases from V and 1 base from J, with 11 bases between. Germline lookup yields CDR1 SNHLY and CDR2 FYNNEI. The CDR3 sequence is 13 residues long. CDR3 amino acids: CASARQINYGYTF. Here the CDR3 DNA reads TGTGCCAGCGCCCGACAGATTAACTATGGCTACACCTTC.

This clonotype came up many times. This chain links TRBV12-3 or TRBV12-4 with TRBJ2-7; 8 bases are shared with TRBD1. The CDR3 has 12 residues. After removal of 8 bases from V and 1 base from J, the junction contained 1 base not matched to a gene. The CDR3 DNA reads TGTGCCAGCCAGGGGGCATCCTACGAGCAGTACTTC. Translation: CASQGASYEQYF.

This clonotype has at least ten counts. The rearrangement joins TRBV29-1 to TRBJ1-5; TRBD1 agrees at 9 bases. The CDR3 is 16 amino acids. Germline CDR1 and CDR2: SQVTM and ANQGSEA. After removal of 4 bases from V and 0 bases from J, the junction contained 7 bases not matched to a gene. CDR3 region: CSVGTGDLSSNQPQHF. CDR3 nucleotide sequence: TGCAGCGTTGGGACAGGGGACCTTTCTAGCAATCAGCCCCAGCATTTT. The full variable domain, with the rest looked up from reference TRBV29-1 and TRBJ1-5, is SAVISQKPSRDICQRGTSLTIQCQVDSQVTMMFWYRQQPGQSLTLIATANQGSEATYESGFVIDKFPISRPNLTFSTLTVSNMSPEDSSIYLCSVGTGDLSSNQPQHFGDGTRLSIL.

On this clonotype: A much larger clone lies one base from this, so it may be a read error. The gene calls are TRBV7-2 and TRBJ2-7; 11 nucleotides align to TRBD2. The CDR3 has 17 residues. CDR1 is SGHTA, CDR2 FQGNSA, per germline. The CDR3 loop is CASSLSPVLAGASEQCF. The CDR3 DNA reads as TGTGCCAGCAGCTTGTCCCCGGTACTAGCGGGAGCGAGCGAGCAGTGCTTC.

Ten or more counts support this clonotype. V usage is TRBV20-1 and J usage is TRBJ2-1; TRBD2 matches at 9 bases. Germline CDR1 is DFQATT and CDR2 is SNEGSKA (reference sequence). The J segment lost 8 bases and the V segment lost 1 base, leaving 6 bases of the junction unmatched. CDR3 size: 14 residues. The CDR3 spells CSARVAGGTHEQFF. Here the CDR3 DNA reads TGCAGTGCTAGAGTGGCGGGAGGGACCCATGAGCAGTTCTTC.

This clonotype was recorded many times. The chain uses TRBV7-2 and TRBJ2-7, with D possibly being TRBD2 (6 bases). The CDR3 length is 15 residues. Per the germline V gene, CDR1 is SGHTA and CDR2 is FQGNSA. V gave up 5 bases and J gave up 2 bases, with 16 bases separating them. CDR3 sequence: CASSAGSATPYEQYF. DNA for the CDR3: TGTGCCAGCAGCGCCGGGAGTGCCACTCCCTACGAGCAGTACTTC. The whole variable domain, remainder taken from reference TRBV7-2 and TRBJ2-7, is GAGVSQSPSNKVTEKGKDVELRCDPISGHTALYWYRQSLGQGLEFLIYFQGNSAPDKSGLPSDRFSAERTGGSVSTLTIQRTQQEDSAVYLCASSAGSATPYEQYFGPGTRLTVT.

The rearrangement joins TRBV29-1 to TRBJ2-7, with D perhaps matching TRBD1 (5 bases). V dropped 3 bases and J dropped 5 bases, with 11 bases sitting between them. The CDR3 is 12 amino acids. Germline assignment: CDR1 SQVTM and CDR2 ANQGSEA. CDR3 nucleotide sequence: TGCAGCGTTGACCCAGGGTACAACGAGCAGTACTTC. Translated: CSVDPGYNEQYF.

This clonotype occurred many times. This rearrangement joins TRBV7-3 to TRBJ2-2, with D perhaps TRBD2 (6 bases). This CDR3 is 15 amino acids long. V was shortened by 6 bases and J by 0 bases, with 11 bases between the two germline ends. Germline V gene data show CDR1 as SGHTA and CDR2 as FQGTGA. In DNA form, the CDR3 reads TGTGCCAGCAGGAAAGGGACTTCGAACACCGGGGAGCTGTTTTTT. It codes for CASRKGTSNTGELFF.

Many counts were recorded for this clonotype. The CDR3 region is CASSYISGELFF. CDR3 in DNA: TGTGCCAGCAGTTACATTTCCGGGGAGCTGTTTTTT. V gene TRBV6-2 or TRBV6-3 combines with J gene TRBJ2-2; the D is unclear. Germline lookup yields CDR1 MNHEY and CDR2 SVGEGT. V lost 2 bases and J lost 6, with 4 bases in between. The CDR3 length is 12 residues.

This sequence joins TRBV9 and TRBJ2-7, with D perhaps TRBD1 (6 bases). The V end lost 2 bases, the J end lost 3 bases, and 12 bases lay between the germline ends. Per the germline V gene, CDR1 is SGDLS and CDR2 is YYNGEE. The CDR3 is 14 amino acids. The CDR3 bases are TGTGCCAGCAGCGTGACAGGAGGTTACTACGAGCAGTACTTC. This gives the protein CASSVTGGYYEQYF.

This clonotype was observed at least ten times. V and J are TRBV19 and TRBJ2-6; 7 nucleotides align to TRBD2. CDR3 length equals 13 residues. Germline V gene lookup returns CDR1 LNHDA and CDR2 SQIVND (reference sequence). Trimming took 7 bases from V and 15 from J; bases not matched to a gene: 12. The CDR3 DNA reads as TGTGCCAGTAAGCGGGACTCCCCGGGGCCCCTGACTTTC. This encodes CASKRDSPGPLTF.

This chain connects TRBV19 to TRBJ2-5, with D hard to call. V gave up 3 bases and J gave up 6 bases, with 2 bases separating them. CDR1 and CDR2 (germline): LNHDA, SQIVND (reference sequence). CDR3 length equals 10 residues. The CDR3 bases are TGTGCCAGTAGTATGAAGACCCAGTACTTC. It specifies CASSMKTQYF.

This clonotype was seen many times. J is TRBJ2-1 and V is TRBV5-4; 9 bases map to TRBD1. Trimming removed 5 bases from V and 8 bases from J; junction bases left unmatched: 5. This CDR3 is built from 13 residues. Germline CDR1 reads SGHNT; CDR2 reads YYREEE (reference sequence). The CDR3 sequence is CASSPDRGHEQFF. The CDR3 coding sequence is TGTGCCAGCAGTCCGGACAGGGGACATGAGCAGTTCTTC. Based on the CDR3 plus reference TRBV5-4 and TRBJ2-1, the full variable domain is ETGVTQSPTHLIKTRGQQVTLRCSSQSGHNTVSWYQQALGQGPQFIFQYYREEENGRGNFPPRFSGLQFPNYSSELNVNALELDDSALYLCASSPDRGHEQFFGPGTRLTVL.

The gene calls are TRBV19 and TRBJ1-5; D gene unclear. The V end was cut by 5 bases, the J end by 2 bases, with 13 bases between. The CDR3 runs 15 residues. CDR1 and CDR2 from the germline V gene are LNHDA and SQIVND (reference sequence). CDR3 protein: CASSYPGLGNQPQHF. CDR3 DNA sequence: TGTGCCAGTAGTTACCCCGGACTGGGCAATCAGCCCCAGCATTTT.

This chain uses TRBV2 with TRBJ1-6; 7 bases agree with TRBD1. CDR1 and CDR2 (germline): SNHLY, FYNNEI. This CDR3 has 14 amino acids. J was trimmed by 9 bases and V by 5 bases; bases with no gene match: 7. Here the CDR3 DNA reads TGTGCCAGCAGTCAACAGGGGAGGCGTTCACCCCTCCACTTT. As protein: CASSQQGRRSPLHF.

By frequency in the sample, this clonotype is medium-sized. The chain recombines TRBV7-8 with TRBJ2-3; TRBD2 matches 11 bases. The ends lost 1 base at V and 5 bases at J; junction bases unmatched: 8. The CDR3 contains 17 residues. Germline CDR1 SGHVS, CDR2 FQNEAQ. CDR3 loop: CASSLGILAGAGDTQYF. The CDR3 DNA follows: TGTGCCAGCAGCTTAGGCATACTAGCGGGAGCCGGAGATACGCAGTATTTT.

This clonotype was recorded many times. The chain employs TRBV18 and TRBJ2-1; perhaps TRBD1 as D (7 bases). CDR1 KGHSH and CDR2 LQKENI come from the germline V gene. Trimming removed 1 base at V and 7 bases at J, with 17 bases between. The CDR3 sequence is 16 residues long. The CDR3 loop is CASSPQVTGRRNEQFF. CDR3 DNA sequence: TGTGCCAGCTCACCACAAGTGACAGGGAGGAGGAATGAGCAGTTCTTC.

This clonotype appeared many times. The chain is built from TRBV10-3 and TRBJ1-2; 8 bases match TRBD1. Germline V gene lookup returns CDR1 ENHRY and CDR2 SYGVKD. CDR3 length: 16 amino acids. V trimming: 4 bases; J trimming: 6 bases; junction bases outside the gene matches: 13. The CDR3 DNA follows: TGTGCCATCAGTGGGGTGGACAGGGTGAATTTGGATGGCTACACCTTC. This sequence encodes CAISGVDRVNLDGYTF.

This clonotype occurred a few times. CDR3 protein: CASSPRTEETQYF. CDR3 bases: TGTGCCAGCTCACCTCGGACAGAAGAGACCCAGTACTTC. The rearrangement joins TRBV18 to TRBJ2-5; D is perhaps TRBD1 (6 bases). The V end lost 3 bases, the J end lost 3 bases, and 8 bases lay between the germline ends. The CDR3 totals 13 residues. The germline V gene encodes CDR1 KGHSH and CDR2 LQKENI. Variable domain in full (rest from reference TRBV18 and TRBJ2-5): NAGVMQNPRHLVRRRGQEARLRCSPMKGHSHVYWYRQLPEEGLKFMVYLQKENIIDESGMPKERFSAEFPKEGPSILRIQQVVRGDSAAYFCASSPRTEETQYFGPGTRLLVL.

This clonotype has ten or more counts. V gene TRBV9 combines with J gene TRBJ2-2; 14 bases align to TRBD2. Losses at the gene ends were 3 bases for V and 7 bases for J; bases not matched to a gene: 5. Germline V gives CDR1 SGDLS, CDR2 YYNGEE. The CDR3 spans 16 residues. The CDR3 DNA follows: TGTGCCAGCAGCGCTGGGACTAGCGGGAGTATCGGGGAGCTGTTTTTT. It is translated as CASSAGTSGSIGELFF.

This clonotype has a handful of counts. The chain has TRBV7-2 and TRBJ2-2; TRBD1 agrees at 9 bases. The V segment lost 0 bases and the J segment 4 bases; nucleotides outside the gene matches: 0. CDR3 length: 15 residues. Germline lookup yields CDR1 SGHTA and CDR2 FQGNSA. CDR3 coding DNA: TGTGCCAGCAGCTTAGCGGGACAGGGCACCGGGGAGCTGTTTTTT. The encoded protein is CASSLAGQGTGELFF.

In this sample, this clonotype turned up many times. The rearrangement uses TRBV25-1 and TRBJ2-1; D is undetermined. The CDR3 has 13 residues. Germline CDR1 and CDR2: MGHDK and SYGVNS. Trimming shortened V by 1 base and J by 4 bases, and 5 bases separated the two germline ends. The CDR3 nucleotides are TGTGCCAGCAGTGAATCAGGATACAATGAGCAGTTCTTC. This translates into CASSESGYNEQFF.

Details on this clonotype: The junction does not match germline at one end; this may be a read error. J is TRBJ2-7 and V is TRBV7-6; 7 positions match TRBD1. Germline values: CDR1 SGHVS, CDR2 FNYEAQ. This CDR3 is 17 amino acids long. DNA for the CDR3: TGTGCCTGCAGCTTACAGGCAGGGGGATACCCCCGATACGAGCAGTACTTC. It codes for CACSLQAGGYPRYEQYF.

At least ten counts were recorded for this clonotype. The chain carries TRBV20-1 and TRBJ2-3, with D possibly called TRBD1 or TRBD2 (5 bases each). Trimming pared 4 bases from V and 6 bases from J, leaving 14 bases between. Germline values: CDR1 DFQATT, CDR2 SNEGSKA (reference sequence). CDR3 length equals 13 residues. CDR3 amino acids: CSATPGTPDTQYF. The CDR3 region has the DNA TGCAGTGCTACGCCCGGGACCCCCGATACGCAGTATTTT.

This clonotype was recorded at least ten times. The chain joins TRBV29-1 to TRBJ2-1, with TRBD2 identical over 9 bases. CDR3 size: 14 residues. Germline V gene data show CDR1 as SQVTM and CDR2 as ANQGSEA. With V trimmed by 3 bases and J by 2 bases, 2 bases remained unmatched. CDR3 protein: CSVDPSGTYNEQFF. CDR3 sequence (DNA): TGCAGCGTTGACCCTAGCGGGACCTACAATGAGCAGTTCTTC.

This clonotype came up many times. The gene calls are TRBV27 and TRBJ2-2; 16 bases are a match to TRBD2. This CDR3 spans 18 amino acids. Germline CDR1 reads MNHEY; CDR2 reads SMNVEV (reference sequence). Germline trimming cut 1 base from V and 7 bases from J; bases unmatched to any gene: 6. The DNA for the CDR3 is TGTGCCAGCAGTTTATGGGGACTAGCGGGAGGGTTCGGCGGGGAGCTGTTTTTT. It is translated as CASSLWGLAGGFGGELFF.

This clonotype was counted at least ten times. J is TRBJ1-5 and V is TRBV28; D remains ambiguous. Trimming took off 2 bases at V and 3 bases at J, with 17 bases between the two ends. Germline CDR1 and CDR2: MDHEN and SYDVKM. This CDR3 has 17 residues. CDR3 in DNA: TGTGCCAGCAGTTTACAGATACAACTAGAAACCAATCAGCCCCAGCATTTT. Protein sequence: CASSLQIQLETNQPQHF.